This T cell receptor (beta chain) originates from a study of T cells after yellow fever vaccination. Universal primer sites and UMIs were introduced during 5'RACE template-switching synthesis of TCR cDNA. Using its own MiXCR run on the 5' RACE reads, TCRdb lists one record per CDR3 protein. Among roughly 96,000 distinct CDR3 sequences listed, over 8% were seen once. This CDR3 region has 14 residues. Germline V gives CDR1 SGHVS, CDR2 FNYEAQ. Losses at the gene ends were 2 bases for V and 3 bases for J; bases not matched to a gene: 2. General study findings and limits: Just a small share of clonotypes turned up in the CD4 compartment as well as the CD8 compartment.

Specimen: CD8+ T cells not binding an NS4B(214-222) dextramer, sorted from PBMCs, collected less than 16 days after the first yellow fever vaccination. The TCR was taken from a man between 18 and 29 years old who received the YFV17D yellow fever vaccine. The genes are TRBV7-6 and TRBJ2-5, with 8 bases identical to TRBD2. CDR3 sequence: CASSLSGGEETQYF. As DNA, the CDR3 is TGTGCCAGCAGCTTATCCGGGGGGGAAGAGACCCAGTACTTC.